Detailed here is one T cell receptor beta chain. These data come from a study of blood T cells in healthy people across ages. Together with a sample-barcoded 5' primer, a J-beta primer mix was included in a second PCR lasting about 7 to 11 cycles. TCRdb re-analysed the 5' RACE reads in MiXCR, keeping a single row per CDR3 protein. The sample lists about 1 million distinct CDR3 sequences, under 55% seen once, with approximately 17% in the top ten. CDR1 and CDR2 from the germline V gene are DFQATT and SNEGSKA (reference sequence). The CDR3 totals 14 residues. Sequencing was done on a sample of blood. The receptor was derived from a woman aged 55 to 70 in good health. J is TRBJ2-3 and V is TRBV20-1, with 8 bases aligning to TRBD1. The DNA end favors TRBJ1-5, so the J call may be wrong. CDR3 amino acids: CSARDQGAKQPQHF. CDR3 nucleotide sequence: TGCAGTGCTAGAGATCAGGGGGCAAAACAGCCCCAGCATTTT.